These T cell receptor beta chains were read from a single sample in a study of blood T cell repertoires in COVID-19. Here immunoSEQ multiplex PCR was the method, and the copy in TCRdb shows in-frame clones only, minus some. This table holds 150,000 to 200,000 clones, around 83% found once. Sequencing was performed on PBMCs or T cells enriched from blood (not recorded which). The receptors were sampled from a woman in her thirties or forties in a cohort exposed to, infected with or recovered from COVID-19 (not recorded which). The CDR3 runs from the conserved cysteine through the conserved F or W. The D gene is left open where the match is weak. The size of a clone is reported for some rows only, either as once, few or many, or as a class for expanded clones.

D gene | clone size | J gene | V gene | CDR3 length | CDR3 protein | CDR3 DNA
- | - | TRBJ2-1 | TRBV6-5 | 15 | CASSLAGGGGYEQFF | TGTGCCAGCAGTTTGGCCGGGGGAGGAGGCTATGAGCAGTTCTTC
- | - | TRBJ1-6 | TRBV9 | 15 | CASSPRTEYNSPLHF | TGTGCCAGCAGCCCCCGGACAGAATATAATTCACCCCTCCACTTT
- | - | TRBJ1-5 | TRBV20-1 | 15 | CSASGGSLHDQPQHF | TGCAGTGCTAGTGGCGGCAGTTTACACGATCAGCCCCAGCATTTT
TRBD2 | - | TRBJ2-1 | TRBV5-1 | 18 | CASSRGLAGGPSYNEQFF | TGCGCCAGCAGCAGGGGACTAGCGGGAGGCCCCTCCTACAATGAGCAGTTCTTC
TRBD2 | - | TRBJ2-2 | TRBV5-1 | 16 | CASSSRLAGDTGELFF | TGCGCCAGCAGCTCTCGACTAGCGGGGGACACCGGGGAGCTGTTTTTT
TRBD1 | - | TRBJ1-3 | TRBV27 | 15 | CASSPQGAGGNTIYF | TGTGCCAGCAGCCCACAGGGGGCAGGAGGAAACACCATATATTTT
TRBD1 | - | TRBJ2-1 | TRBV7-9 | 15 | CASSFRDRDYNEQFF | TGTGCCAGCAGCTTCAGGGACAGGGACTACAATGAGCAGTTCTTC
- | - | TRBJ2-1 | TRBV5-4 | 14 | CASSYRGIGNEQFF | TGTGCCAGCAGCTACAGAGGGATTGGTAATGAGCAGTTCTTC
TRBD1 | - | TRBJ2-1 | TRBV29-1 | 14 | CSGTGEPFYNEQFF | TGCAGCGGCACAGGGGAACCTTTTTACAATGAGCAGTTCTTC
- | - | TRBJ2-4 | TRBV28 | 15 | CASSLIGRGRDIQYF | TGTGCCAGCAGTTTAATAGGGAGGGGGAGGGACATTCAGTACTTC
TRBD1 | - | TRBJ1-1 | TRBV6-2/TRBV6-3 | 16 | CASSYETGAKNTEAFF | TGTGCCAGCAGTTACGAGACAGGGGCTAAGAACACTGAAGCTTTCTTT
- | - | TRBJ2-7 | TRBV7-9 | 12 | CATRGGTYEQYF | TGTGCGACGCGTGGGGGGACCTACGAGCAGTACTTC
- | - | TRBJ1-1 | TRBV5-5 | 13 | CASSLGQHTEAFF | TGTGCCAGCAGCTTGGGACAACACACTGAAGCTTTCTTT
TRBD2 | - | TRBJ2-1 | TRBV10-3 | 19 | CATREGGGGDPSSYNEQFF | TGTGCCACCCGAGAAGGTGGCGGGGGGGACCCCAGCTCCTACAATGAGCAGTTCTTC
- | - | TRBJ1-5 | TRBV6-1 | 16 | CASSESWLLENQPQHF | TGTGCCAGCAGTGAATCCTGGTTGTTAGAAAATCAGCCCCAGCATTTT
- | - | TRBJ2-2 | TRBV25-1 | 15 | CASSPRDSNTGELFF | TGTGCCAGCAGTCCGCGGGACAGCAACACCGGGGAGCTGTTTTTT
TRBD1 | - | TRBJ2-2 | TRBV19 | 14 | CASSTTGGPGELFF | TGTGCCAGTAGTACCACAGGGGGCCCCGGGGAGCTGTTTTTT
TRBD2 | - | TRBJ2-5 | TRBV11-2 | 15 | CASSRLGLAAGAQYF | TGTGCCAGCAGCCGCTTGGGACTAGCGGCTGGGGCCCAGTACTTC
- | - | TRBJ1-2 | TRBV6-5 | 12 | CASGGIDYGYTF | TGTGCCAGCGGGGGCATCGACTATGGCTACACCTTC
- | - | TRBJ2-7 | TRBV27 | 13 | CASSLGLAYEQYF | TGTGCCAGCAGTCTCGGACTTGCCTACGAGCAGTACTTC
TRBD1 | many | TRBJ2-7 | TRBV15 | 15 | CATSRDRTGGYEQYF | TGTGCCACCAGCAGAGATCGGACAGGGGGCTACGAGCAGTACTTC
TRBD1 | few | TRBJ1-4 | TRBV19 | 17 | CASRTSGTGTTNEKLFF | TGTGCCAGTAGAACTTCCGGGACAGGGACAACTAATGAAAAACTGTTTTTT
TRBD2 | - | TRBJ2-5 | TRBV2 | 12 | CATRTSVETQYF | TGTGCCACGCGGACTAGCGTCGAGACCCAGTACTTC
TRBD2 | - | TRBJ2-7 | TRBV7-9 | 16 | CASSAPAGGGLYEQYF | TGTGCCAGCAGCGCGCCAGCCGGGGGGGGCCTATACGAGCAGTACTTC
TRBD2 | - | TRBJ2-5 | TRBV5-4 | 18 | CASSLGKRAGSPKETQYF | TGTGCCAGCAGCTTAGGAAAGAGAGCGGGGTCCCCGAAAGAGACCCAGTACTTC
TRBD1 | - | TRBJ1-1 | TRBV15 | 13 | CATRTGPETEAFF | TGTGCCACCAGGACAGGGCCAGAAACTGAAGCTTTCTTT
- | - | TRBJ1-4 | TRBV28 | 14 | CASSAPGSLEKLFF | TGTGCCAGCAGTGCGCCGGGAAGCCTTGAAAAACTGTTTTTT
- | - | TRBJ1-5 | TRBV30 | 12 | CAWSKENQPQHF | TGTGCCTGGAGTAAGGAGAATCAGCCCCAGCATTTT
TRBD1 | - | TRBJ1-3 | TRBV9 | 17 | CASSGRTGGLAGNTIYF | TGTGCCAGCAGCGGAAGGACAGGGGGCTTAGCTGGAAACACCATATATTTT
- | once | TRBJ1-1 | TRBV25-1 | 15 | CASSGERGQLTEAFF | TGTGCCAGCAGTGGAGAGCGGGGGCAACTCACTGAAGCTTTCTTT
- | once | TRBJ2-4 | TRBV7-2 | 16 | CASTPGGSGKQNIQYF | TGTGCCAGCACCCCAGGGGGTAGCGGGAAACAAAACATTCAGTACTTC
TRBD2 | once | TRBJ2-1 | TRBV9 | 16 | CASSLGSGGAQREQFF | TGTGCCAGCAGCCTCGGGAGCGGGGGGGCTCAAAGGGAGCAGTTCTTC
TRBD2 | - | TRBJ2-7 | TRBV7-9 | 17 | CASSLALGLRESNEQYF | TGTGCCAGCAGCTTAGCGCTCGGGTTGCGGGAGAGTAACGAGCAGTACTTC
- | - | TRBJ2-7 | TRBV11-2 | 15 | CASSSPAGAIYEQYF | TGTGCCAGCAGCTCGCCAGCGGGCGCCATTTACGAGCAGTACTTC
- | - | TRBJ1-5 | TRBV18 | 14 | CASSPRPTIEPQHF | TGTGCCAGCTCCCCTAGACCGACGATAGAGCCCCAGCATTTT
- | - | TRBJ1-4 | TRBV27 | 18 | CASSSFLAASRANEKLFF | TGTGCCAGCAGTTCCTTCCTGGCAGCCTCGAGGGCTAATGAAAAACTGTTTTTT
TRBD1 | - | TRBJ1-4 | TRBV5-1 | 17 | CASSLAGTGEGGEKLFF | TGCGCCAGCAGCTTGGCCGGGACAGGGGAAGGCGGGGAAAAACTGTTTTTT
- | - | TRBJ2-7 | TRBV9 | 13 | CASSVVPTSEQYF | TGTGCCAGCAGCGTAGTCCCTACTAGCGAGCAGTACTTC
TRBD1 | - | TRBJ2-1 | TRBV9 | 15 | CASSAGTGKYNEQFF | TGTGCCAGCAGCGCTGGGACAGGGAAGTACAATGAGCAGTTCTTC
TRBD1 | - | TRBJ2-1 | TRBV29-1 | 16 | CSVATQSGQVYNEQFF | TGCAGCGTTGCGACGCAATCGGGACAGGTTTACAATGAGCAGTTCTTC
- | - | TRBJ2-1 | TRBV5-1 | 13 | CASSFGQGNEQFF | TGCGCCAGCAGCTTTGGCCAGGGTAATGAGCAGTTCTTC
- | - | TRBJ2-1 | TRBV5-5 | 15 | CASLEGGGAFREQFF | TGTGCCAGCCTCGAGGGAGGGGGGGCCTTCCGGGAGCAGTTCTTC
- | once | TRBJ1-4 | TRBV5-3 | 13 | CARSPGTHEKLFF | TGTGCCAGAAGCCCCGGGACACATGAAAAACTGTTTTTT
TRBD1 | - | TRBJ1-3 | TRBV5-4 | 17 | CASSPYVGQGMVDTIYF | TGTGCCAGCAGCCCGTATGTCGGACAGGGGATGGTAGACACCATATATTTT
TRBD1 | many | TRBJ2-6 | TRBV4-3 | 17 | CASSQGEQGTGANVLTF | TGCGCCAGCAGCCAGGGAGAACAGGGGACCGGGGCCAACGTCCTGACTTTC
- | once | TRBJ2-7 | TRBV9 | 16 | CASSVSRSGGIYEQYF | TGTGCCAGCAGCGTTTCCCGATCGGGCGGGATCTACGAGCAGTACTTC
- | - | TRBJ1-1 | TRBV2 | 14 | CASSDHRENTEAFF | TGTGCCAGCAGTGACCACAGGGAGAACACTGAAGCTTTCTTT
TRBD2 | - | TRBJ2-2 | TRBV30 | 14 | CAWSVAGGTGELFF | TGTGCCTGGAGTGTAGCGGGAGGCACCGGGGAGCTGTTTTTT
TRBD2 | - | TRBJ2-7 | TRBV5-1 | 15 | CASSITSGGPYEQYF | TGCGCCAGCAGCATAACTAGCGGGGGGCCCTACGAGCAGTACTTC
- | - | TRBJ2-2 | TRBV5-1 | 13 | CASSLPDTGELFF | TGCGCCAGCAGCTTGCCGGACACCGGGGAGCTGTTTTTT
TRBD1 | many | TRBJ1-3 | TRBV29-1 | 13 | CSVGTGPGNTIYF | TGCAGCGTGGGGACAGGCCCTGGAAACACCATATATTTT
- | - | TRBJ2-5 | TRBV5-4 | 12 | CASSLSGETQYF | TGTGCCAGCAGCTTGTCGGGAGAGACCCAGTACTTC
- | - | TRBJ1-1 | TRBV11-3 | 13 | CASSFRNGATAFF | TGTGCCAGCAGCTTCAGGAATGGTGCCACCGCTTTCTTT
- | - | TRBJ2-1 | TRBV19 | 15 | CASTLTGTSYNEQFF | TGTGCCAGTACACTGACAGGGACTTCCTACAATGAGCAGTTCTTC
- | - | TRBJ1-1 | TRBV19 | 14 | CASTGAILNTEAFF | TGTGCCAGTACCGGAGCGATCTTGAACACTGAAGCTTTCTTT
- | - | TRBJ2-7 | TRBV5-1 | 13 | CASSNGASYEQYF | TGCGCCAGCAGCAACGGTGCCTCTTACGAGCAGTACTTC